The source of this TCR beta chain is a study of blood T cell repertoires in COVID-19. On the study more broadly: From T cells, B-cell-depleted T cells, or PBMCs came the material, which was cDNA or gDNA.

Using immunoSEQ multiplex PCR, the repertoire was profiled, and TCRdb retains in-frame clones only, with some absent. This table has fewer than 150,000 clones, roughly four fifths appearing once. The receptor was derived from a human donor in a cohort sampled during active COVID-19. The sequencing input was peripheral blood.

CDR3 loop: CASSGGSGVEKLFF. The CDR3 coding sequence is TGTGCCAGCAGTGGGGGCTCAGGGGTTGAAAAACTGTTTTTT. The chain employs TRBV2 and TRBJ1-4; possibly TRBD1 for D (6 bases). The V gene lost 4 bases and the J gene lost 7 bases, with 13 bases spanning the gap. Germline V gives CDR1 SNHLY, CDR2 FYNNEI. The CDR3 is 14 amino acids.